The following is a T cell receptor beta chain sequence with its context. The target antigen is unknown. The data derive from a study of CD8+ T cells in alopecia areata. Sequencing relied on a cDNA template that was reverse transcribed from extracted RNA. The method was immunoSEQ multiplex PCR; TCRdb's version includes in-frame clones alone and lacks a portion of them. Among under 150,000 clones listed, about three fifths were seen once. This CDR3 has 15 residues. Trimming pared 2 bases from V and 0 bases from J, leaving 8 bases between. Germline-derived CDR1 and CDR2 are MNHEY and SMNVEV (reference sequence). Whole-study findings and limits: Sequence data from scalp samples additionally include resident alphabeta T cells of normal skin. Higher clonality than in normal scalp was seen in lesional scalp, especially alopecia totalis/universalis. Mice gave a clearer picture of TCR sharing than patients did, possibly for HLA-related reasons.

The rearrangement uses TRBV27 and TRBJ1-5; D is undetermined. What was sequenced was CD8+ T cells sorted from blood. The TCR sequence derives from a human donor in good health. The CDR3 loop reads CASSLTGNSNQPQHF. The CDR3 nucleotides are TGTGCCAGCAGTTTAACGGGTAATAGCAATCAGCCCCAGCATTTT.